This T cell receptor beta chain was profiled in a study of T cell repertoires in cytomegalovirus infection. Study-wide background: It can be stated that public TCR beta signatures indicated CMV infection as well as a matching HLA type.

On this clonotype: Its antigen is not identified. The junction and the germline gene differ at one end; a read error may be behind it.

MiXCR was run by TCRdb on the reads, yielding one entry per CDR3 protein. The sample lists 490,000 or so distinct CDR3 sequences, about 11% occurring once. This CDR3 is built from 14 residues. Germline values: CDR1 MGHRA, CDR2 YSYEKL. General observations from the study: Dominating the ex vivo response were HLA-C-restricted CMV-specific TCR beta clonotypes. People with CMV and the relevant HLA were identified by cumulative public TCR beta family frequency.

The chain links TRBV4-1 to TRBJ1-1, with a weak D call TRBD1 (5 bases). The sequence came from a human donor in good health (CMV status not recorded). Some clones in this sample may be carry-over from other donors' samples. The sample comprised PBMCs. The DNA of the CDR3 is TGCGCCAGCAGCCAAACGGGGACGAAAGCTTCAACACTCTTT. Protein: CASSQTGTKASTLF.